This T cell receptor (beta chain) is from a study of T cells in Graves' hyperthyroidism and ophthalmopathy. Study-level background: Sampling of peripheral blood happened at initial diagnosis, prior to any treatment. Overall study results and limits: In blood, most of the thyroid clonotypes expanded above 0.001 were also present.

TCR beta CDR3 region amplification was performed from RNA transcripts. The HTBI set primed first-round TCR CDR3 RT-PCR. TCRdb re-called the multiplex PCR reads through MiXCR, storing one row per CDR3 protein. Of about 740,000 distinct CDR3 sequences listed, approximately 15% are singletons. Germline loops: CDR1 MNHEY, CDR2 SVGAGI. The CDR3 has 14 amino acids. The ends were cut back, 0 bases at V and 6 bases at J, with 10 bases in the middle. Comments on this clonotype: Its antigen is undetermined.

Graves' hyperthyroidism without ophthalmopathy progression within 18 months was termed stable. J is TRBJ2-3 and V is TRBV6-5, with TRBD1 as a possible D gene (5 bases). Sequenced sample: blood. This receptor was obtained from a woman under 30 with Graves' hyperthyroidism. The CDR3 DNA follows: TGTGCCAGCAGTTACTCAAAGGGGCGGGATACGCAGTATTTT. Residues: CASSYSKGRDTQYF.